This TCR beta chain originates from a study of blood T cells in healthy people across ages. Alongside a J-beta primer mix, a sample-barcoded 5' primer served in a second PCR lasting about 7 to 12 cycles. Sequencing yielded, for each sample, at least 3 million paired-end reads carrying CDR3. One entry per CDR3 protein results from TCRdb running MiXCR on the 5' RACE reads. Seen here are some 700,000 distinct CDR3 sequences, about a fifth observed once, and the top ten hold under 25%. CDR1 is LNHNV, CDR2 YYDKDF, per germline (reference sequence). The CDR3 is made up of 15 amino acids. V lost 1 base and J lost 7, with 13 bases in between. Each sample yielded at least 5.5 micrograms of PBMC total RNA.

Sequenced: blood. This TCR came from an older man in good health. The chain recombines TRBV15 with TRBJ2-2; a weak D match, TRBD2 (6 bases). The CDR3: CATSRVRLGDGELFF. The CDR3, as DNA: TGTGCCACCAGCAGAGTTAGACTAGGTGACGGGGAGCTGTTTTTT. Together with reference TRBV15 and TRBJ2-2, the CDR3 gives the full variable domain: DAMVIQNPRYQVTQFGKPVTLSCSQTLNHNVMYWYQQKSSQAPKLLFHYYDKDFNNEADTPDNFQSRRPNTSFCFLDIRSPGLGDTAMYLCATSRVRLGDGELFFGEGSRLTVL.